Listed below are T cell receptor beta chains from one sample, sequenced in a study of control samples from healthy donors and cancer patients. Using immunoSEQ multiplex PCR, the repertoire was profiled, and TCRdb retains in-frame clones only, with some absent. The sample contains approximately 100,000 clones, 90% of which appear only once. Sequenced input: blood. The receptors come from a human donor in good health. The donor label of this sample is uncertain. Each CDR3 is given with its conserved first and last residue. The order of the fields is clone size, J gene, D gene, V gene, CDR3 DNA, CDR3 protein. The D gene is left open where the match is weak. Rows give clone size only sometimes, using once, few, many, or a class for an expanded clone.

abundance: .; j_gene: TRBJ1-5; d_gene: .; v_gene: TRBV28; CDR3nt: TGTGCCAGCAGTTTAGTAGCAGGCCTCGGCAATCAGCCCCAGCATTTT; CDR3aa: CASSLVAGLGNQPQHF
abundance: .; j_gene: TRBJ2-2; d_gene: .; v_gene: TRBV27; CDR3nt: TGTGCCAGCAGTCCTTTCAGCGGAGGCACCGGGGAGCTGTTTTTT; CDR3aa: CASSPFSGGTGELFF
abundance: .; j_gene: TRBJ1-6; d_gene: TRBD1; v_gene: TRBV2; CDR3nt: TGTGCCAGCAGTGACGGACAGGGAGGAAATTCACCCCTCCACTTT; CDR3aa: CASSDGQGGNSPLHF
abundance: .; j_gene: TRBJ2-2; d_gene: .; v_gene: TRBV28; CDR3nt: TGTGCCAGCGGCACGGGGGCCCTCCGACCCCCCGGGGAGCTGTTTTTT; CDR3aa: CASGTGALRPPGELFF
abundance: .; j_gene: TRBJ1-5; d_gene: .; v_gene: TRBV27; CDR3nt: TGTGCCAGCAGTTATCGAAGTAGCAATCAGCCCCAGCATTTT; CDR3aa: CASSYRSSNQPQHF
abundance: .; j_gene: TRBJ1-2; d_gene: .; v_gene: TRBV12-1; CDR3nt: TGTGCCAGCAGCCGAAAGGGGGTCCCCCTCTATGGCTACACCTTC; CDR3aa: CASSRKGVPLYGYTF
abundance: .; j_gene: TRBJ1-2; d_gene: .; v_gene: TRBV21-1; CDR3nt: TGTGCCAGCGTTGAGACAGGTGATGGCTACACCTTC; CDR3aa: CASVETGDGYTF
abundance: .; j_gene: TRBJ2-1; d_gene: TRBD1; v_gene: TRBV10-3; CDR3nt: TGTGCCATCAGCGCGGACAGGGGGCATTCGGGGAATGAGCAGTTCTTC; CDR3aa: CAISADRGHSGNEQFF
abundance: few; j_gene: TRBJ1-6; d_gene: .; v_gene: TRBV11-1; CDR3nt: TGTGCCAGCAGCTTCACACAGCTGCATTCACCCCTCCACTTT; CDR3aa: CASSFTQLHSPLHF
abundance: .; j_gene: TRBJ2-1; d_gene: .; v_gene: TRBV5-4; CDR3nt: TGTGCCAGCAGCCAGGACAGATACAATGAGCAGTTCTTC; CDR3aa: CASSQDRYNEQFF
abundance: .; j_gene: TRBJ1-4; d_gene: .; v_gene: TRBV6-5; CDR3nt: TGTGCCAGCAGGAGTGGGTTCCAAACTAATGAAAAACTGTTTTTT; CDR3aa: CASRSGFQTNEKLFF
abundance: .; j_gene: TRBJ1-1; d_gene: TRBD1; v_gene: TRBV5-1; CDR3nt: TGCGCCAGCAGCATAACGTCACAGGGGACCATGAACACTGAAGCTTTCTTT; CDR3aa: CASSITSQGTMNTEAFF
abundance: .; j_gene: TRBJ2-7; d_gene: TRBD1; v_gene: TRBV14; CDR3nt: TGTGCCAGCAGCTTATATACAACCGGGACAGGGGGCAACGAGCAGTACTTC; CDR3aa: CASSLYTTGTGGNEQYF
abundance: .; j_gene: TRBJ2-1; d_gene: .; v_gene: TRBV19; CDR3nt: TGTGCCAGTAGTATCGGGTGGGCCCGAGGCGGGTCCCGAAAGGATGAGCAGTTCTTC; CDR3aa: CASSIGWARGGSRKDEQFF
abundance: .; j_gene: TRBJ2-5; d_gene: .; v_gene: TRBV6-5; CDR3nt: TGTGCCAGCAGTTACGGTAAAGGGCTCGTCCAAGAGACCCAGTACTTC; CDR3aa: CASSYGKGLVQETQYF
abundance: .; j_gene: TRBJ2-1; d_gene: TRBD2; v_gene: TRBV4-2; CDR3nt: TGTGCCAGCAGCCAGCGGACTAGCGGACCCAATGAGCAGTTCTTC; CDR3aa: CASSQRTSGPNEQFF
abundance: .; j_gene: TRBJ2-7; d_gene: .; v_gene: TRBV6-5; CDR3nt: TGTGCCAGCGCCCGGAGTGACGAGCAGTACTTC; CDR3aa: CASARSDEQYF
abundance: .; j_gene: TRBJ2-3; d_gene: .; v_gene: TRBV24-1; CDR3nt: TGTGCCACCAGTGAGCCTCTAGGGGATACGCAGTATTTT; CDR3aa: CATSEPLGDTQYF
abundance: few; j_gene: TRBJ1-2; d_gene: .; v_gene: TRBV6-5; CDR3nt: TGTGCCAGCAGTAACCTAGGGGGGGCGTTTGGCTACACCTTC; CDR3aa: CASSNLGGAFGYTF
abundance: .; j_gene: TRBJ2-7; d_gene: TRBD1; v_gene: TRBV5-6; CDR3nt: TGTGCCAGCAGCCCAGGGACAGGGGGCGGTTACGAGCAGTACTTC; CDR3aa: CASSPGTGGGYEQYF
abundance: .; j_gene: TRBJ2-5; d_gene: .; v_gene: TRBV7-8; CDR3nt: TGTGCCAGCAGCCTACAGTCGGGACAAGAGACCCAGTACTTC; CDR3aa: CASSLQSGQETQYF
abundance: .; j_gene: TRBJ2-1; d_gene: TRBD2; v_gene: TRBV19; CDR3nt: TGTGCCAGTAGTATAGGGACTAGCGGGGTCTCCTACAATGAGCAGTTCTTC; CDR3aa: CASSIGTSGVSYNEQFF
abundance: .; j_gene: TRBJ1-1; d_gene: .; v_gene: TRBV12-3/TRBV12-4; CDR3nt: TGTGCCAGCATGAGGGCGCCCACTGAAGCTTTCTTT; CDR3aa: CASMRAPTEAFF
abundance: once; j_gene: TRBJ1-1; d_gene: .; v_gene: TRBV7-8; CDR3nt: TGTGCCAGCAGCTTATATAAGGGTAACACTGAAGCTTTCTTT; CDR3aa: CASSLYKGNTEAFF
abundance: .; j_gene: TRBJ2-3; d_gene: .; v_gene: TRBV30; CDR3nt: TGTGCCTGGAAGTTGGGATTAGCTAGCACAGATACGCAGTATTTT; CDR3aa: CAWKLGLASTDTQYF
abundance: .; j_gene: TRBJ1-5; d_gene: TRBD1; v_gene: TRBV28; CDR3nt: TGTGCCAGCAGTCCGCTGGGGCAGGGGGCCAATCAGCCCCAGCATTTT; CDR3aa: CASSPLGQGANQPQHF
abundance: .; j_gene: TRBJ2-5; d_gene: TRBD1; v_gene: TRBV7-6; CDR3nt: TGTGCCAGCAGCTTAGACAGGGGAGAGACCCAGTACTTC; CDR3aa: CASSLDRGETQYF
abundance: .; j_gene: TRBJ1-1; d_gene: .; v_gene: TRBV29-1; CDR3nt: TGCAGCGTTGACCAAGGTCCGGGCACTGAAGCTTTCTTT; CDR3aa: CSVDQGPGTEAFF
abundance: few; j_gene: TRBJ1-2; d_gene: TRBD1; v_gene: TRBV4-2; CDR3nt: TGTGCCAGCAGCCAAAACCGGGACAGGCGCTATGGCTACACCTTC; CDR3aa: CASSQNRDRRYGYTF